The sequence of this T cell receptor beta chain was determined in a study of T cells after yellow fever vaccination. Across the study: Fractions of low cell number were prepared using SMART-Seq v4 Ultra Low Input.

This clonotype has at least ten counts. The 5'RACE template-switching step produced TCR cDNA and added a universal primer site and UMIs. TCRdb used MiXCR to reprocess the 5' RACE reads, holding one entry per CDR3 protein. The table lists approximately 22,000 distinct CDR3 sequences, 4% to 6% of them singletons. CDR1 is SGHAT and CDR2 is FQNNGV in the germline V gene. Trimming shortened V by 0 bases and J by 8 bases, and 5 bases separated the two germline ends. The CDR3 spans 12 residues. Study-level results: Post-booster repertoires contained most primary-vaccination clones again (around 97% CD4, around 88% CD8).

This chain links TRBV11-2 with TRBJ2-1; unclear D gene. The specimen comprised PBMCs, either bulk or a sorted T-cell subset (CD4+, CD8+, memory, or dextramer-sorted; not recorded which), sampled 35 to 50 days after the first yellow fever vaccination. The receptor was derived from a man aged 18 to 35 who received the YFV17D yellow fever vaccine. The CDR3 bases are TGTGCCAGCAGCTTAGATGGCTATGAGCAGTTCTTC. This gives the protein CASSLDGYEQFF.